This paragraph covers one TCR beta chain sequence. The specificity of this receptor is unknown. Nothing much larger sits one base from this clone, and base qualities are not available. This sample was included in a study of blood T cells in healthy people across ages (dated by TCRdb to between 2014 and 2017). Regarding the study in general: In model experiments, template switching captured roughly one uniquely barcoded TCR beta cDNA molecule for every two T cells. The study measured age-related changes in TCR beta repertoire diversity using deep sequencing normalized with unique cDNA molecular identifiers. Two additional independent replicas of 1 million unique cDNA reads from the same blood draw were analyzed for two donors (one aged 18 to 30 and one aged 80 or older). The donors were split into four age groups: young (average 16 years), middle-aged (roughly 39), aged (62) and long-lived (approximately 80).

The library came from 5' RACE. Sequenced on an Illumina HiSeq 2500. A second PCR of roughly 6 to 12 cycles was performed with a sample-barcoded 5' primer and a J-beta primer mix. A unique molecular identifier was introduced onto each TCR beta cDNA molecule by a template-switch 5' adaptor carrying 12 random nucleotides. At least 2.5 million CDR3-containing paired-end reads were obtained from each sample. First-strand cDNA was synthesized from all RNA with the Mint cDNA synthesis kit, primed by a TRBC-specific oligonucleotide. Following uracil-DNA glycosylase treatment, a first 18-cycle PCR with universal primers M1SS and BC2_uni_R was performed on all cDNA. The paper's processing steps were these. Normalization of each sample was performed by random selection of 1 million high-quality reads, each carrying a distinct molecular identifier. Instead of being binned into consensus sequences, reads with shared molecular identifiers were discarded. CDR3 identification, clonotype clustering and error correction used MiTCR with a Q25 quality threshold and the strictest error-elimination algorithm. Lower-bound total TCR beta diversity was estimated with a nonparametric unseen species model using Euler transformation. TCRdb reprocessed the public reads (quality trimming at Q25 with fastp, clone calling with MiXCR) and kept in-frame beta chains. Here each entry gathers all rows of one CDR3 protein and keeps the most common genes and DNA. The V and J calls and clone size are TCRdb's, not the authors'. The sample records 500,000 to 650,000 distinct CDR3 sequences, roughly a quarter of which are singletons. The top ten hold approximately 3.6% of the sample.

Results the study describes overall, beyond this receptor: Conclusive comparison of naive and antigen-experienced compartments was prevented by the profiling of bulk unsorted PBMCs. The long-lived group showed more naive CD4+ T cells, fewer expanded clones and increased TCR diversity than the aged group, suggesting age selection. Because the CMV infection status of the donors was unknown, age-related changes in expanded clonotypes may potentially have been confounded. The percentage of naive T cells measured by flow cytometry correlated strongly with observed TCR beta diversity. Total diversity estimates from one million sequenced T cells were considered lower bounds and underestimates. Observed TCR beta diversity per million T cells fell roughly linearly with age, and a significant reduction was already apparent by age approximately 40.

Its CDR3 holds 16 amino acids, cysteine through phenylalanine. Only the CDR3 portion is preserved as DNA: 48 bases, with reading frame beginning at the first base. The germline V gene provides CDR1 SGHTA and CDR2 FQGNSA. Compared with germline, V lacks 3 bases and J lacks 3 bases; bases without a gene match: 6. Donors were 35 to 40 systemically healthy Caucasian individuals from Russia aged roughly 6 to 95 years. Around 9.8 milliliters of peripheral blood were collected from each donor into EDTA-treated Vacutainer tubes. PBMCs were isolated by Ficoll-Paque density-gradient centrifugation, with at least 6.5 million obtained per sample. Trizol reagent was used to extract total RNA from PBMCs, with at least 5.5 micrograms per sample. Naive CD45RAhigh/CD27high T cell percentages were measured by flow cytometry on a PBMC aliquot from every donor. The sample also formed part of further work on T cells of mothers and their children. As that second paper reports: Nine systemically healthy Caucasian individuals, comprising three mothers and their six children, were included as donors. cDNA synthesis consumed the entire amount of extracted RNA, loaded at approximately 1.6 ug RNA in each 15 ul reaction. Sample barcodes and 2-4 random nucleotides were added via the M1S primer in the second PCR. Over 10 million TCR beta CDR3 reads came from each mother, compared with about 3 million reads from each child. TCR recombination output is similarly shaped by thymic selection in related and unrelated pairs, with a minor effect exerted by inherited differences. Related mother-child pairs always showed normalized repertoire overlap that was slightly higher than in unrelated mother-child pairs, though the difference was never significant. No persistent microchimeric T cell clones were found, with a detection sensitivity of approximately 100 clones per million clonotypes. In the study, deep NGS was used to compare the TCR beta repertoires of mothers and children, and features distinguishing related mother-child pairs from unrelated individuals were sought. On average, the children were around 11 +/- 4 years old, while the mothers were about 37 +/- 4 years old. After adapter ligation with NEBNext reagents, the libraries were sequenced on Illumina HiSeq 2000 with 100+100 nt paired-end reads. To avoid cross-contamination, the mother libraries and the child libraries were prepared a month apart and sequenced in separate runs. Between roughly 450,000 and 2,000,000 distinct TCR beta clonotypes were identified per donor. Naive TCR beta clonotypes were estimated from low-frequency clonotypes matched to each donor's FACS-determined naive share, without sorting.

Material for sequencing was blood. The TCR sequence derives from a boy younger than 10 in good health. The chain is made from TRBV7-2 and TRBJ2-1; TRBD2 aligns with 9 central bases. The bases read TGTGCCAGCAGCTTTTCTAGCGGGGTGGTCTACAATGAGCAGTTCTTC. The resulting protein is CASSFSSGVVYNEQFF.